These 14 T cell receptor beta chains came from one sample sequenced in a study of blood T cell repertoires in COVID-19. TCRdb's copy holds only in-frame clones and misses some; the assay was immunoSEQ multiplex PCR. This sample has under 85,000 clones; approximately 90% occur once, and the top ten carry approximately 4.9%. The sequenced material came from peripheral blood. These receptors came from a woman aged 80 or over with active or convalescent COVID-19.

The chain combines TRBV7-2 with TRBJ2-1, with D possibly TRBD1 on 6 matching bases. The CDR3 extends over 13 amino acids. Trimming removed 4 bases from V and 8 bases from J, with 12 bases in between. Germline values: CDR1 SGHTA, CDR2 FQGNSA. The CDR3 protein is CASSSNRAHEQFF. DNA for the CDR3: TGTGCCAGCAGCTCAAACAGGGCGCATGAGCAGTTCTTC.

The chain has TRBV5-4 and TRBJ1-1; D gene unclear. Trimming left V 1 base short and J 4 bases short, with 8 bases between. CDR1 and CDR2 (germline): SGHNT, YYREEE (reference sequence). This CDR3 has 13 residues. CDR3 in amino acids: CASSLRAGTEAFF. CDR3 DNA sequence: TGTGCCAGCAGCTTGAGGGCGGGCACTGAAGCTTTCTTT.

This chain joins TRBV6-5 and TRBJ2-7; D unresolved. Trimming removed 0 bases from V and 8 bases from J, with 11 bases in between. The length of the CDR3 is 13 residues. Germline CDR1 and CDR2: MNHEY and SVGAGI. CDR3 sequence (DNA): TGTGCCAGCAGTTACTCGTCAGGATTAAAGCAGTACTTC. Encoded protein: CASSYSSGLKQYF.

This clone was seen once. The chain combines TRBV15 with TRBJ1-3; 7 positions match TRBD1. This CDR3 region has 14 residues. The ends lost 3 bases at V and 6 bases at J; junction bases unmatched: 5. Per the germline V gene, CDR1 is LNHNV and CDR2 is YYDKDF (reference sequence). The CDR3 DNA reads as TGTGCCACCAGCAGGACAGGGTGGGAAAACACCATATATTTT. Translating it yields CATSRTGWENTIYF.

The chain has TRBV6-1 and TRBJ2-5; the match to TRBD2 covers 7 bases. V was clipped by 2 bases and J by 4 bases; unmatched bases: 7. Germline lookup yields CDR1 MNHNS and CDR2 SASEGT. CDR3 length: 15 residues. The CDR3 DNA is TGTGCCAGCAGTGAAAACCGGGAGGTCCGAGAGACCCAGTACTTC. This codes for CASSENREVRETQYF.

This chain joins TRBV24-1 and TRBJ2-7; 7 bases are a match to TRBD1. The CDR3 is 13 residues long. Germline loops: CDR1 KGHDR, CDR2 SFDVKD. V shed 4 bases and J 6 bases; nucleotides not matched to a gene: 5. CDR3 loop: CATSDPGTAEQYF. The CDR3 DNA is TGTGCCACCAGTGACCCCGGGACAGCCGAGCAGTACTTC.

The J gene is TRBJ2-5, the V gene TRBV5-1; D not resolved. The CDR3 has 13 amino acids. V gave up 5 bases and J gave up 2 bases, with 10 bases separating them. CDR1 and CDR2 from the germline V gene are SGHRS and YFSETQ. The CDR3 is CASRALRQETQYF. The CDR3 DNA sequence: TGCGCCAGCAGAGCCTTAAGACAAGAGACCCAGTACTTC. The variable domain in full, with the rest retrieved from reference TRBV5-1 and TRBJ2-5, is KAGVTQTPRYLIKTRGQQVTLSCSPISGHRSVSWYQQTPGQGLQFLFEYFSETQRNKGNFPGRFSGRQFSNSRSEMNVSTLELGDSALYLCASRALRQETQYFGPGTRLLVL.

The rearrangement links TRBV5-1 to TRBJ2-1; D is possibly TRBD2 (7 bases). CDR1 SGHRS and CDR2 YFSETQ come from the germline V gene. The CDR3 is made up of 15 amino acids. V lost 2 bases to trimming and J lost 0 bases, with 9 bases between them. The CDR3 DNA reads TGCGCCAGCAGCTTTGGGGGGGCCTCCTACAATGAGCAGTTCTTC. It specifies CASSFGGASYNEQFF. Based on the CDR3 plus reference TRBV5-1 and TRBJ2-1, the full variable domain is KAGVTQTPRYLIKTRGQQVTLSCSPISGHRSVSWYQQTPGQGLQFLFEYFSETQRNKGNFPGRFSGRQFSNSRSEMNVSTLELGDSALYLCASSFGGASYNEQFFGPGTRLTVL.

DNA for the CDR3: TGTGCCACCAGCAGAGCTTGGACTAGCGGGGGCCACACAGATACGCAGTATTTT. Residues: CATSRAWTSGGHTDTQYF. This rearrangement joins TRBV15 to TRBJ2-3; 13 bases fit TRBD2. CDR1 is LNHNV, CDR2 YYDKDF, per germline (reference sequence). The CDR3 runs 18 residues. With 1 base clipped from V and 2 bases from J, the junction kept 6 bases outside the gene matches.

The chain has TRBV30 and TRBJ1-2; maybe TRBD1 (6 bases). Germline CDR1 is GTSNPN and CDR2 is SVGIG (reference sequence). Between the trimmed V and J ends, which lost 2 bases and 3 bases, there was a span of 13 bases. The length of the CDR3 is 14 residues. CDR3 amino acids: CAWSPRGHHYGYTF. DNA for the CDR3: TGTGCCTGGAGTCCCCGGGGACATCACTATGGCTACACCTTC.

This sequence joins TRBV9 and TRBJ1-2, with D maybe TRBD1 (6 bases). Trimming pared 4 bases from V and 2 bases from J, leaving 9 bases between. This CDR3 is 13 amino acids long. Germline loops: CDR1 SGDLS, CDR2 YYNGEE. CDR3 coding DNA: TGTGCCAGCAGCTCCGGACAGAACTATGGCTACACCTTC. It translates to CASSSGQNYGYTF.

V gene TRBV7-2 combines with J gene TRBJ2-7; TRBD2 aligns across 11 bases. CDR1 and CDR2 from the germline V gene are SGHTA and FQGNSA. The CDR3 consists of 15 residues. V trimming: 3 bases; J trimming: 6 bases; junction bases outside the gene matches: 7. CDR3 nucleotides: TGTGCCAGCAGCTTTACTAGCGGGAGAGGGAGCGAGCAGTACTTC. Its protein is CASSFTSGRGSEQYF.

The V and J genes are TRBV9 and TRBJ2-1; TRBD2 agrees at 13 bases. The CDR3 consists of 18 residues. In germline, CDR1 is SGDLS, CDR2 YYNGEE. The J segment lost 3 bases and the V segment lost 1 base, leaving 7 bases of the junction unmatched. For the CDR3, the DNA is TGTGCCAGCAGCGTATCTCTGGGACTAGCGGGAAGCTACAATGAGCAGTTCTTC. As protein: CASSVSLGLAGSYNEQFF.

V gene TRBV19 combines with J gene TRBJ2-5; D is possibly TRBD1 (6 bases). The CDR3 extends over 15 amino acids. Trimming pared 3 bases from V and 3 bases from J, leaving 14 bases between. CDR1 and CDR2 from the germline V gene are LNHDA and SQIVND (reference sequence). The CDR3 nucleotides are TGTGCCAGTAGTATCAGGGGAGTGAGTAAAGAGACCCAGTACTTC. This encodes CASSIRGVSKETQYF.